This T cell receptor beta chain was found in a study of cytomegalovirus exposure and HLA in healthy donors. Remarks on this clone: Its matching antigen is unknown.

V shed 0 bases and J shed 5 bases, with 10 bases lying between them. This CDR3 spans 14 amino acids. Germline CDR1 is MNHEY and CDR2 is SMNVEV (reference sequence). Study-level results: In a later analysis, HLA-C alleles had the fewest associated TCRs, DRB1 alleles the most. Being productive about 87% or about 30% of the time was typical of most TCR beta V segments in an earlier analysis. Relative to equally common others, HLA-associated TCR beta chains showed greater clonal expansion in a later analysis.

With 60 Vbeta and 13 Jbeta primers, the PCR was carried out. Profiled with immunoSEQ multiplex PCR; TCRdb holds only in-frame clones, not every one. The table lists around 220,000 clones, 70% to 80% of them singletons. V is TRBV27 and J is TRBJ1-1, with TRBD1 as a possible D gene (5 bases). The sequencing input was PBMCs. The clonotype comes from a girl between 2 and 10 years old in good health and CMV-seronegative. This CDR3 is CASSLSLGQTEAFF. CDR3 DNA: TGTGCCAGCAGTTTATCGTTGGGGCAGACTGAAGCTTTCTTT.